This T cell receptor (beta chain) was sequenced during a study of blood T cell repertoires in COVID-19. About the research overall: T cells, B-cell-depleted T cells, or PBMCs provided the cDNA or gDNA that served as material.

In germline, CDR1 is SGDLS, CDR2 YYNGEE. The J segment lost 0 bases and the V segment lost 3 bases, leaving 5 bases of the junction unmatched. The CDR3 is 16 residues long. Original analysis: By means of reference gene primer amplification, nucleated cell counts were estimated. Using immunoSEQ multiplex PCR, the repertoire was profiled, and TCRdb retains in-frame clones only, with some absent. That table gives V, J and clone size, and the DNA gave D and trimming. This sample has more than 95,000 clones, with 85% to 90% found just once. The source material was peripheral blood. The origin of this receptor is a human donor in a cohort sampled during active COVID-19. V usage is TRBV9 and J usage is TRBJ1-3, with 8 bases that match TRBD1. DNA of the CDR3: TGTGCCAGCAGCGCAAAAACAGGGGGCTCTGGAAACACCATATATTTT. It codes for CASSAKTGGSGNTIYF.